This is a list of T cell receptor beta chains from one sample in a study of T cell changes during pregnancy in multiple sclerosis. Only in-frame clones appear in the TCRdb table, and some are missing; sequencing was by immunoSEQ multiplex PCR. The repertoire has tens of thousands of clones, 75% to 95% of them found once; the top ten carry about 2.1%. The sequencing used CD4+ T cells from peripheral blood mononuclear cells, collected after pregnancy. The receptors derive from a female donor in good health, enrolled as a control in a pregnancy study. CDR3s include the opening cysteine and the closing phenylalanine or tryptophan. A D gene is named only where the DNA matches it firmly. Only some rows state a clone size, as once, few, many or a class for expanded clones.

J gene: TRBJ2-3; D gene: TRBD1; V gene: TRBV18; clone size: -; CDR3 DNA: TGTGCCAGCTCACGGGACAGGGGGCCCTCCACAGATACGCAGTATTTT; CDR3 protein: CASSRDRGPSTDTQYF
J gene: TRBJ2-7; D gene: -; V gene: TRBV4-1; clone size: once; CDR3 DNA: TGCGCCAGCTCTCGGGGCGGGGGCCGCCTCGAGCAGTACTTC; CDR3 protein: CASSRGGGRLEQYF
J gene: TRBJ2-7; D gene: -; V gene: TRBV6-4; clone size: -; CDR3 DNA: TGTGCCAGCAGTGACGCGCTAGTGCGGGGTTCTTACGAGCAGTACTTC; CDR3 protein: CASSDALVRGSYEQYF
J gene: TRBJ2-1; D gene: TRBD2; V gene: TRBV5-4; clone size: -; CDR3 DNA: TGTGCCAGCAGCTTGGCTTCTAGCGGGAGCAATGAGCAGTTCTTC; CDR3 protein: CASSLASSGSNEQFF
J gene: TRBJ1-2; D gene: TRBD1; V gene: TRBV10-3; clone size: -; CDR3 DNA: TGTGCCACCCTGGGACAGGGGGTTGATGGCTACACCTTC; CDR3 protein: CATLGQGVDGYTF
J gene: TRBJ2-2; D gene: TRBD2; V gene: TRBV5-1; clone size: -; CDR3 DNA: TGCGCCAGCAATGCGGGAGCCCGGAACACCGGGGAGCTGTTTTTT; CDR3 protein: CASNAGARNTGELFF
J gene: TRBJ1-2; D gene: -; V gene: TRBV7-8; clone size: -; CDR3 DNA: TGTGCCAGCAGCTTAGGAGGGTATGGCTACACCTTC; CDR3 protein: CASSLGGYGYTF
J gene: TRBJ1-5; D gene: -; V gene: TRBV4-2; clone size: -; CDR3 DNA: TGTGCCAGCAGCCGGACAGTAAATCAGCCCCAGCATTTT; CDR3 protein: CASSRTVNQPQHF
J gene: TRBJ1-3; D gene: -; V gene: TRBV4-1; clone size: -; CDR3 DNA: TGCGCCAGCAGCCAAGAGGGCCACGGCTCTGGAAACACCATATATTTT; CDR3 protein: CASSQEGHGSGNTIYF
J gene: TRBJ2-2; D gene: TRBD2; V gene: TRBV9; clone size: -; CDR3 DNA: TGTGCCAGCAGCACCCAAGGACTAGCCCGCACCGGGGAGCTGTTTTTT; CDR3 protein: CASSTQGLARTGELFF
J gene: TRBJ1-6; D gene: TRBD1; V gene: TRBV2; clone size: -; CDR3 DNA: TGTGCCAGCAGTGGACAGGGGGGCAATTCACCCCTCCACTTT; CDR3 protein: CASSGQGGNSPLHF
J gene: TRBJ1-5; D gene: TRBD1; V gene: TRBV19; clone size: -; CDR3 DNA: TGTGCCAGTAGTATAGCCCTCTGGGACAGGGGAAGGCAGCCCCAGCATTTT; CDR3 protein: CASSIALWDRGRQPQHF
J gene: TRBJ2-3; D gene: TRBD2; V gene: TRBV6-1; clone size: -; CDR3 DNA: TGTGCCAGCAGCGGACTAGCGGGGGGCACAGATACGCAGTATTTT; CDR3 protein: CASSGLAGGTDTQYF
J gene: TRBJ1-2; D gene: -; V gene: TRBV2; clone size: -; CDR3 DNA: TGTGCCAGCATGGGCCTGAGATATGGCTACACCTTC; CDR3 protein: CASMGLRYGYTF
J gene: TRBJ2-2; D gene: TRBD1; V gene: TRBV7-9; clone size: -; CDR3 DNA: TGTGCCAGCAGCGCTGACAAAGCGGGACAGGGGGACACCGGGGAGCTGTTTTTT; CDR3 protein: CASSADKAGQGDTGELFF
J gene: TRBJ1-1; D gene: -; V gene: TRBV6-6; clone size: -; CDR3 DNA: TGTGCCAGCAGTGCCCCGGCGGGGGGAAACACTGAAGCTTTCTTT; CDR3 protein: CASSAPAGGNTEAFF
J gene: TRBJ1-3; D gene: TRBD1; V gene: TRBV28; clone size: once; CDR3 DNA: TGTGCCAGCAGTTTACTGGGGGACAGGGCTGCAAACACCATATATTTT; CDR3 protein: CASSLLGDRAANTIYF
J gene: TRBJ2-3; D gene: -; V gene: TRBV19; clone size: -; CDR3 DNA: TGTGCCAGTAGCCTATTCCAGGGATCCAAAGATACGCAGTATTTT; CDR3 protein: CASSLFQGSKDTQYF
J gene: TRBJ1-1; D gene: -; V gene: TRBV25-1; clone size: -; CDR3 DNA: TGTGCCAGTAGGAGGGGGGGGAACACTGAAGCTTTCTTT; CDR3 protein: CASRRGGNTEAFF
J gene: TRBJ2-2; D gene: TRBD2; V gene: TRBV4-2; clone size: -; CDR3 DNA: TGTGCCAGCAGCCAAGATCGGTTGCGGGAGGTCACCGGGGAGCTGTTTTTT; CDR3 protein: CASSQDRLREVTGELFF
J gene: TRBJ2-5; D gene: -; V gene: TRBV7-2; clone size: -; CDR3 DNA: TGTGCCAGCAGCCGCAGGGTCTTGACGATAGAGACCCAGTACTTC; CDR3 protein: CASSRRVLTIETQYF
J gene: TRBJ2-1; D gene: TRBD2; V gene: TRBV4-2; clone size: -; CDR3 DNA: TGTGCCAGCAGCCAGCGTCCTAAGGGACTAGCGGGCGTAAATGAGCAGTTCTTC; CDR3 protein: CASSQRPKGLAGVNEQFF